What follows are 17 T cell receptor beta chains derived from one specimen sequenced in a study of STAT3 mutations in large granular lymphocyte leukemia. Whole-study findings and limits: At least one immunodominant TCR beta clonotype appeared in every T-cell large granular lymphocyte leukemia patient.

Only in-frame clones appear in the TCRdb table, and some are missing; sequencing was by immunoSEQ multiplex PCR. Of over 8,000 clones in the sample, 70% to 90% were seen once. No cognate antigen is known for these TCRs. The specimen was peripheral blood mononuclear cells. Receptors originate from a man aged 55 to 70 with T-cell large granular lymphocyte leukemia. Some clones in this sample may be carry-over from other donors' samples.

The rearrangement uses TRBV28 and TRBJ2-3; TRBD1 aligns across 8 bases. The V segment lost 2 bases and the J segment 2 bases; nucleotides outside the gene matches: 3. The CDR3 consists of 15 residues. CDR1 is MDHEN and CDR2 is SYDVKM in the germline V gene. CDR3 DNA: TGTGCCAGCAGTTTAGCGACAGGGGCCACAGATACGCAGTATTTT. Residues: CASSLATGATDTQYF.

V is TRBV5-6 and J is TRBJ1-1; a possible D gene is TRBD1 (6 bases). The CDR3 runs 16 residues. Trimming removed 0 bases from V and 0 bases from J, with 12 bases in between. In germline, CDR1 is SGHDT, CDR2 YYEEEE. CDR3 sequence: CASSLGTATMNTEAFF. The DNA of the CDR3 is TGTGCCAGCAGCTTGGGGACAGCTACCATGAACACTGAAGCTTTCTTT. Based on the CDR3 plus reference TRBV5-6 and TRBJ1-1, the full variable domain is DAGVTQSPTHLIKTRGQQVTLRCSPKSGHDTVSWYQQALGQGPQFIFQYYEEEERQRGNFPDRFSGHQFPNYSSELNVNALLLGDSALYLCASSLGTATMNTEAFFGQGTRLTVV.

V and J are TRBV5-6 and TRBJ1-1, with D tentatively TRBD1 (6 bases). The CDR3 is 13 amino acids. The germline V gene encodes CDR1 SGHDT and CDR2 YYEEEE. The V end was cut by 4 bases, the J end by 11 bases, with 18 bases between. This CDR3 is CASSPPGASVAFF. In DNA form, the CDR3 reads TGTGCCAGCAGCCCCCCAGGGGCTTCGGTGGCTTTCTTT.

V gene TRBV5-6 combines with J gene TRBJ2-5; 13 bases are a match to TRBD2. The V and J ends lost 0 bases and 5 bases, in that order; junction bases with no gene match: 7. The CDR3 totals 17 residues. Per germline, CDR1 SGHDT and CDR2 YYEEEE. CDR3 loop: CASSLGGGLAGMETQYF. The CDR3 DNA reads TGTGCCAGCAGCTTGGGGGGGGGACTAGCGGGAATGGAGACCCAGTACTTC. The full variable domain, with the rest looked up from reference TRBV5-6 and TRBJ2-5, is DAGVTQSPTHLIKTRGQQVTLRCSPKSGHDTVSWYQQALGQGPQFIFQYYEEEERQRGNFPDRFSGHQFPNYSSELNVNALLLGDSALYLCASSLGGGLAGMETQYFGPGTRLLVL.

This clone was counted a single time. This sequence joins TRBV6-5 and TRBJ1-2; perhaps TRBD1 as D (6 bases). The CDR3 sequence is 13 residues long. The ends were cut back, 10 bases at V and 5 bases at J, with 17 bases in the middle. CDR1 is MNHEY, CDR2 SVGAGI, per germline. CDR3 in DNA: TGTGCCATTCGGAGGGAGGGGACATATGGCTACACCTTC. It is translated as CAIRREGTYGYTF.

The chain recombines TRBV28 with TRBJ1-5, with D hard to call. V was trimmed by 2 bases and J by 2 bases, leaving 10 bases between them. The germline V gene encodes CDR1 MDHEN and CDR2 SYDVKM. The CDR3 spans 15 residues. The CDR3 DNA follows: TGTGCCAGCAGTTTAAGACGGCAGGGCAATCAGCCCCAGCATTTT. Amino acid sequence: CASSLRRQGNQPQHF. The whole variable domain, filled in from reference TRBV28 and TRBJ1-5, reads DVKVTQSSRYLVKRTGEKVFLECVQDMDHENMFWYRQDPGLGLRLIYFSYDVKMKEKGDIPEGYSVSREKKERFSLILESASTNQTSMYLCASSLRRQGNQPQHFGDGTRLSIL.

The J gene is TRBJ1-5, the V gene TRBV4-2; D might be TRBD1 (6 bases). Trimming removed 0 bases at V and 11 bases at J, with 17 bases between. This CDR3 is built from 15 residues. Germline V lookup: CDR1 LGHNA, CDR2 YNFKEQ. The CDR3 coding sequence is TGTGCCAGCAGCCAAGAAGGAGGGGGGGAGGCGACCCAGCATTTT. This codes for CASSQEGGGEATQHF.

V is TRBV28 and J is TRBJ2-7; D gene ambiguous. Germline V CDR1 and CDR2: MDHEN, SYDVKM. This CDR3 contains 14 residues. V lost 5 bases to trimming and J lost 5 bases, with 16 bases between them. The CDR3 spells CASSPGLSPDEQYF. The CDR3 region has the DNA TGTGCCAGCAGTCCGGGTCTAAGTCCCGACGAGCAGTACTTC.

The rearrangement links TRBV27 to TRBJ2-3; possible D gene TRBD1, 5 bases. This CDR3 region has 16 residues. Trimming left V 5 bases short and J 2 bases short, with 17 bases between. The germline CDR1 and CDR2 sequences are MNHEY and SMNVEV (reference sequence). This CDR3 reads CASSHPGHLNTDTQYF. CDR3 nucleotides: TGTGCCAGCAGTCACCCCGGACATCTAAACACAGATACGCAGTATTTT.

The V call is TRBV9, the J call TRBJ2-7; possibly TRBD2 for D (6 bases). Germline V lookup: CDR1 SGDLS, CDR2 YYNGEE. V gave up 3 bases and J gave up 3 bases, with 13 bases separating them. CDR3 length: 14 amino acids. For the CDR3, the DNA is TGTGCCAGCAGCGCTGGGACTCAAGGCTACGAGCAGTACTTC. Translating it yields CASSAGTQGYEQYF.

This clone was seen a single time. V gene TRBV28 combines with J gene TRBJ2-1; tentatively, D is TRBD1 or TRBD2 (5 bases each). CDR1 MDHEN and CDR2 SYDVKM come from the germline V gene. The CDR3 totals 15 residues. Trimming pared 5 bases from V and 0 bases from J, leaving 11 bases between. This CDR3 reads CASSQWGSSYNEQFF. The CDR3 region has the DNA TGTGCCAGCAGTCAATGGGGGAGCTCCTACAATGAGCAGTTCTTC.

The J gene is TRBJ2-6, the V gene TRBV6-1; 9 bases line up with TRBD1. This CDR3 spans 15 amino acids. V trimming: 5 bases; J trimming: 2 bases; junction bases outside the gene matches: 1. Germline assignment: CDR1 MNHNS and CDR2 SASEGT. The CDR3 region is CASSTGGPGANVLTF. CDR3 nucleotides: TGTGCCAGCAGTACAGGGGGCCCTGGGGCCAACGTCCTGACTTTC.

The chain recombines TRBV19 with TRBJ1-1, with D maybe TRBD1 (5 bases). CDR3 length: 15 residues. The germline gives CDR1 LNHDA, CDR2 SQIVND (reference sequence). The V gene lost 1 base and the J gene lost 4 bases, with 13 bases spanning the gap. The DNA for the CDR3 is TGTGCCAGTAGTATAGTCCGGTTGGGGCGCACTGAAGCTTTCTTT. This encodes CASSIVRLGRTEAFF.

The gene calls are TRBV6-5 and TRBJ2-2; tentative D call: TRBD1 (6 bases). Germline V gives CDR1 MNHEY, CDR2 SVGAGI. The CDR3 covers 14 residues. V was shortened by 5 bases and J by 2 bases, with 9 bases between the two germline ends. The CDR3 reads CASSTTGNTGELFF. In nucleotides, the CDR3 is TGTGCCAGCAGTACGACAGGCAACACCGGGGAGCTGTTTTTT.

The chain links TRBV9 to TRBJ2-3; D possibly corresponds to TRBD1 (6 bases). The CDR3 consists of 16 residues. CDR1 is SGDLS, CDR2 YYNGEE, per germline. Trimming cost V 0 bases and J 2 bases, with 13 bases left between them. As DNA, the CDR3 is TGTGCCAGCAGCGTAGGGACAGCCTTGCCCACAGATACGCAGTATTTT. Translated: CASSVGTALPTDTQYF.

The CDR3 DNA reads TGCAGCGTTGAGGAGAGTTCAAATGAGCAGTTCTTC. It translates to CSVEESSNEQFF. The chain has TRBV29-1 and TRBJ2-1; D is unresolved. CDR3 length equals 12 residues. V was clipped by 3 bases and J by 7 bases, with 10 bases between them. Germline V gene lookup returns CDR1 SQVTM and CDR2 ANQGSEA.

DNA for the CDR3: TGTGCCAGCAGTTTCTCAGCGGGAGGGCCAGGATACGAGCAGTACTTC. This gives the protein CASSFSAGGPGYEQYF. The V call is TRBV27, the J call TRBJ2-7; 10 nucleotides match TRBD2. J was trimmed by 4 bases and V by 3 bases; bases with no gene match: 9. Germline V CDR1 and CDR2: MNHEY, SMNVEV (reference sequence). The CDR3 is 16 residues long.